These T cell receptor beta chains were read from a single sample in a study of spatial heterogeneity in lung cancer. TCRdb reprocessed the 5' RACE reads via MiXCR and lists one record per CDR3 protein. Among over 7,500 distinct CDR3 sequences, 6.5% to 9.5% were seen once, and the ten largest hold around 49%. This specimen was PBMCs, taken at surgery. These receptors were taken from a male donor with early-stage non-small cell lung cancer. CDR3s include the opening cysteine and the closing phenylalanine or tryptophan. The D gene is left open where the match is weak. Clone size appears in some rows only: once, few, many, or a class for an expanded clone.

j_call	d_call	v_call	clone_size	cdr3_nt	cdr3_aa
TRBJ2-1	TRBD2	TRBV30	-	TGTGCCTGGAACCGGGAGGCCGAGCAGTTCTTC	CAWNREAEQFF
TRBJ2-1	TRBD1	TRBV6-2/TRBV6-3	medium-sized	TGTGCCAGCACCTCTTTGACAGGGGCTGGTGAGCAGTTCTTC	CASTSLTGAGEQFF
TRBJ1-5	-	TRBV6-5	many	TGTGCCAGCAGCGAGACAAGGGATAACAATCAGCCCCAGCATTTT	CASSETRDNNQPQHF
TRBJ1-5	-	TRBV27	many	TGTGCCAGCAGTTTCGGGGGTAATCAGCCCCAGCATTTT	CASSFGGNQPQHF
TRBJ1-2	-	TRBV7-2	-	TGTGCCAGCAGCTCTTCACGCACAGCTTTGGGCTATGGCTACACCTTC	CASSSSRTALGYGYTF
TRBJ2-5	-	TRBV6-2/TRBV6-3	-	TGTGCCAGCAGTTTCGTCAGTACGACCCAGTACTTC	CASSFVSTTQYF
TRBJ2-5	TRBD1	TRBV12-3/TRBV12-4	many	TGTGCCAGCAGTCGGGGACAGGGCCAAGAGACCCAGTACTTC	CASSRGQGQETQYF
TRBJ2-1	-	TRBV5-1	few	TGCGCCAGCAGCTTGGCCTTAGCGGTCCAGCACTCCTACAATGAGCAGTTCTTC	CASSLALAVQHSYNEQFF
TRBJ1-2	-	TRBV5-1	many	TGCGCCAGCAGCCCCGTCCCGGGACAATTTGGCTACACCTTC	CASSPVPGQFGYTF
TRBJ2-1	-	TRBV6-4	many	TGTGCCAGCAGTGATTCAGGATCGTCTCTTTACAATGAGCAGTTCTTC	CASSDSGSSLYNEQFF
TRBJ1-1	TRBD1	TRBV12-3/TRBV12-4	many	TGTGCCAGCAGTTCATGGGACAGGGTCTTCAGCTCCACTGAAGCTTTCTTT	CASSSWDRVFSSTEAFF
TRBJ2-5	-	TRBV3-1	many	TGTGCCAGCAGCCAACGGACGGGGCAAGAGACCCAGTACTTC	CASSQRTGQETQYF
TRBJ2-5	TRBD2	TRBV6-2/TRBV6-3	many	TGTGCCAGCAGTTCCCTAGGACTAGCGGAAAATGGGGAGACCCAGTACTTC	CASSSLGLAENGETQYF
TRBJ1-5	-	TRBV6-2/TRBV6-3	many	TGTGCCAGCAGTTATTTGAGGGGTAGCAATCAGCCCCAGCATTTT	CASSYLRGSNQPQHF
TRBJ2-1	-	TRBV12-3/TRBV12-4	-	TGTGCCAGCAGTTTGAGTAGGAATGAGCAGTTCTTC	CASSLSRNEQFF
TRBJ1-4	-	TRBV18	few	TGTGCCAGCTCACCAGTCGGGTATAATGAAAAACTGTTTTTT	CASSPVGYNEKLFF
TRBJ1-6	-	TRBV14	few	TGTGCCAGCAGCCAAGTTGCGGTTAATTCACCCCTCCACTTT	CASSQVAVNSPLHF
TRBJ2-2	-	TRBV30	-	TGTGCCTGGAGTCCTTTGACAGGGAACACCGGGGAGCTGTTTTTT	CAWSPLTGNTGELFF
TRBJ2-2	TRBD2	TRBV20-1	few	TGCAGTGCCCTAAGCGGGATGGGGACCGGGGAGCTGTTTTTT	CSALSGMGTGELFF
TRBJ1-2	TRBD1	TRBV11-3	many	TGTGCCAGCAGCCAGACAGGGGCACCCTGGGGCTACACCTTC	CASSQTGAPWGYTF
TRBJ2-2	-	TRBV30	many	TGTGCCTGGGGGTTCACCGGGGAGCTGTTTTTT	CAWGFTGELFF
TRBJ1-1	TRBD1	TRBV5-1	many	TGCGCCAGCAGCATCGGACAGGGGGCTACTGAAGCTTTCTTT	CASSIGQGATEAFF
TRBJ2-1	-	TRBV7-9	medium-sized	TGTGCCAGCAGCGGAACTAGTGGTGAGCAGTTCTTC	CASSGTSGEQFF
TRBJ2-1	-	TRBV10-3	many	TGTGCCATCAGTGAGGAAGCCATGGAGCAGTTCTTC	CAISEEAMEQFF
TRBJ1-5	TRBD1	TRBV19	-	TGTGCCAGTAGTATCACAGGGGTGGGTCAGCCCCAGCATTTT	CASSITGVGQPQHF
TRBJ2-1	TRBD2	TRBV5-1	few	TGCGCCAGCAGACTCCTAGCGGACTCCCACAATGAGCAGTTCTTC	CASRLLADSHNEQFF
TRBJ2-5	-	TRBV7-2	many	TGTGCCAGCAGCTTAGGTCCTACCCAAGAGACCCAGTACTTC	CASSLGPTQETQYF
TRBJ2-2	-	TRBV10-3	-	TGTGCCATCCTGTCGTCGAGTATCGCGAACACCGGGGAGCTGTTTTTT	CAILSSSIANTGELFF
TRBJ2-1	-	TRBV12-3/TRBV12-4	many	TGTGCCAGCAGTTTAGCGGCTGGTCAATCCTACAATGAGCAGTTCTTC	CASSLAAGQSYNEQFF
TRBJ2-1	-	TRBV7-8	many	TGTGCCAGCAGCTCTAGAGAAAGCTCCTACAATGAGCAGTTCTTC	CASSSRESSYNEQFF
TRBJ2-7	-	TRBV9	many	TGTGCCAGCAGCGTAGGAGAGACCACCCGCTCCTACGAGCAGTACTTC	CASSVGETTRSYEQYF
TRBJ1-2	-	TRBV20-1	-	TGCAGTGCCATGAGGGTCCTCGTTCCGCTGGGGGATGGCTACACCTTC	CSAMRVLVPLGDGYTF
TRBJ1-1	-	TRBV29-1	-	TGCAGCGTTTTAACAGGGCTCACTGAAGCTTTCTTT	CSVLTGLTEAFF
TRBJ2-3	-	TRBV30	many	TGTGCCTGGAGTGTACAGGTGACTCGTCCAGATACGCAGTATTTT	CAWSVQVTRPDTQYF
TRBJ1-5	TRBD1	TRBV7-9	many	TGTGCCAGCAGCCTAACAGGGGGCCCTAATCAGCCCCAGCATTTT	CASSLTGGPNQPQHF
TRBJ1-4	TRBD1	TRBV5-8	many	TGTGCCAGCAGCTTGACAGGGGGGGGTGAAAAACTGTTTTTT	CASSLTGGGEKLFF
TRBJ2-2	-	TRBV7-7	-	TGTGCTAGCAGCTTAGCTGGGGGGTCCGGGGAGCTGTTTTTT	CASSLAGGSGELFF
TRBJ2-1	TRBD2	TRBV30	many	TGTGCCTGGAGCCCCAAAGGGACTAGCGAAAGCTCCTACAATGAGCAGTTCTTC	CAWSPKGTSESSYNEQFF
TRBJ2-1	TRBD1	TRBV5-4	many	TGTGCCAGCAGCTCGGAAGGGGGCTTCAATGAGCAGTTCTTC	CASSSEGGFNEQFF
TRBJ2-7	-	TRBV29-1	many	TGCAGCGTCGTCAGGGGAATAGCGTACCACGAGCAGTACTTC	CSVVRGIAYHEQYF
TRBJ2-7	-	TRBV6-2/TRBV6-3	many	TGTGCCAGCATCGAAGGCCCGGGGGGCCGAGAGCAGTACTTC	CASIEGPGGREQYF
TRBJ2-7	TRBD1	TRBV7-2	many	TGTGCCAGCAGCTTAAGACAGGGCTGGGGCGAGCAGTACTTC	CASSLRQGWGEQYF
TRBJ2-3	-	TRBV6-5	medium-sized	TGTGCCAGCAGTTACTCGATTGGCGGTTACACAGATACGCAGTATTTT	CASSYSIGGYTDTQYF
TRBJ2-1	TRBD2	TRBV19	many	TGTGCCAGTAGTATAGTTACTAGCGGGAGTTTTCACTCCTACAATGAGCAGTTCTTC	CASSIVTSGSFHSYNEQFF
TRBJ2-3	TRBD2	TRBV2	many	TGTGCCACCATAGCGGGAACCTCTAGCACAGATACGCAGTATTTT	CATIAGTSSTDTQYF
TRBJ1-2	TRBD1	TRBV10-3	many	TGTGCCATCAGTGAGTGGTCCGACAGGGATACTAACTATGGCTACACCTTC	CAISEWSDRDTNYGYTF
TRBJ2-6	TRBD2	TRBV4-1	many	TGCGCCAGCAGCCCGGGACTAGCGGGGGCTGGGGCCAACGTCCTGACTTTC	CASSPGLAGAGANVLTF
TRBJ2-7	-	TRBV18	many	TGTGCCAGCTCACCTCGGCCGTCCGGCTACGAGCAGTACTTC	CASSPRPSGYEQYF